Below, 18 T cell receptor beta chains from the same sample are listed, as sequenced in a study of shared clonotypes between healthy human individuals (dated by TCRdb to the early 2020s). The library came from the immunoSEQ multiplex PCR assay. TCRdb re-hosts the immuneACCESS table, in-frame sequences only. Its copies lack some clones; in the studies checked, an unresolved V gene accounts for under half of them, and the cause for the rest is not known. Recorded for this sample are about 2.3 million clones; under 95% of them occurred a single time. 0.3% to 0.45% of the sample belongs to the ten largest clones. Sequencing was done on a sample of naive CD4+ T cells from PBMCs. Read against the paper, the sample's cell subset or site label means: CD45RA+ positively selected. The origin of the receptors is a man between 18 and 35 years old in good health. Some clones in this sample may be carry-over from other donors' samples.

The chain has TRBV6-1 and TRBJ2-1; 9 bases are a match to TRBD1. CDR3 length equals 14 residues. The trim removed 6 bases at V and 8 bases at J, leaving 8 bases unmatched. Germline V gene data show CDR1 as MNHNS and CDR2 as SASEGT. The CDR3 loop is CASRRDRVQDEQFF. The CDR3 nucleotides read TGTGCCAGCAGGCGGGACAGGGTCCAGGATGAGCAGTTCTTC.

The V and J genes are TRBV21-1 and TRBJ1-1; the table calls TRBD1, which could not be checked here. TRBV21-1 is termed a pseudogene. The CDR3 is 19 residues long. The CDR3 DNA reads TGTGCCAGCAGCAAATTACAATGGCGAGACCTGACAGGCCGAAGAGAAGCTTTCTTT. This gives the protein CASSKLQWRDLTGRREAFF.

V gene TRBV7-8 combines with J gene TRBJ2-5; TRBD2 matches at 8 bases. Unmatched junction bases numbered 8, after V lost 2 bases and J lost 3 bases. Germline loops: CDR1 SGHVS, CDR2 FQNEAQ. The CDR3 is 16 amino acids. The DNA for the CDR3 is TGTGCCAGCAGCTTAAGAGTAGCGGGAAAGAAAGAGACCCAGTACTTC. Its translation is CASSLRVAGKKETQYF.

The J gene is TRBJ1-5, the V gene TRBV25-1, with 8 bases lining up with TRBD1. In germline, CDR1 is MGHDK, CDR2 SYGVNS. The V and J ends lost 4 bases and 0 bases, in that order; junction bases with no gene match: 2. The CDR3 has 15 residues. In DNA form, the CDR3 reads TGTGCCAGCAGTGCGGACAGGGCTAGCAATCAGCCCCAGCATTTT. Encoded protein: CASSADRASNQPQHF.

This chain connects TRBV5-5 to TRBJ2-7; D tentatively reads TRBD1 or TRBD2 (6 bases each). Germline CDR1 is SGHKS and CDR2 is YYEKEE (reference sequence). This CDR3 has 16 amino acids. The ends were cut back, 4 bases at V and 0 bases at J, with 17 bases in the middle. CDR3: CASSVWRGHDSYEQYF. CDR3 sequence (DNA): TGTGCCAGCAGCGTTTGGCGGGGACACGACTCCTACGAGCAGTACTTC. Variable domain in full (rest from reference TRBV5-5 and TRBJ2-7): DAGVTQSPTHLIKTRGQQVTLRCSPISGHKSVSWYQQVLGQGPQFIFQYYEKEERGRGNFPDRFSARQFPNYSSELNVNALLLGDSALYLCASSVWRGHDSYEQYFGPGTRLTVT.

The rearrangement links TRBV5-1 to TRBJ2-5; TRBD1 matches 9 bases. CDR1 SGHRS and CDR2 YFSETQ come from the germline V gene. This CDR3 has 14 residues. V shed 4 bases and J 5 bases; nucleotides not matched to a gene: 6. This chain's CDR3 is CASSRTGERETQYF. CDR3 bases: TGCGCCAGCAGCCGGACAGGGGAAAGGGAGACCCAGTACTTC.

CDR3 region: CASSVGRTASYEQYF. The CDR3 bases are TGTGCCAGCAGCGTAGGTCGGACAGCCTCCTACGAGCAGTACTTC. The chain has TRBV9 and TRBJ2-7; weak D call: TRBD1 (6 bases). The CDR3 contains 15 residues. Germline V gene sequence: CDR1 SGDLS, CDR2 YYNGEE. Trimming shortened V by 0 bases and J by 0 bases, and 10 bases separated the two germline ends.

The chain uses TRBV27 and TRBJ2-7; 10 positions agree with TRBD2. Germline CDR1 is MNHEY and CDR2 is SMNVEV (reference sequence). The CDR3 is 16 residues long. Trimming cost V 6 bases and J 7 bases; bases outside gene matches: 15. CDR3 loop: CASRRGYLAGGWEQYF. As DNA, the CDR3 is TGTGCCAGCAGGAGGGGATACTTAGCGGGAGGATGGGAGCAGTACTTC.

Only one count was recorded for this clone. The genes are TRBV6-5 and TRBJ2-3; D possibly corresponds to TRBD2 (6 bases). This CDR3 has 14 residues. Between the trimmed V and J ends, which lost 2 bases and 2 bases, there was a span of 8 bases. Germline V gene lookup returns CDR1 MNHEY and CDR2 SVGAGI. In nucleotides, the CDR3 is TGTGCCAGCAGTTACCGGGACTTCACAGATACGCAGTATTTT. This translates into CASSYRDFTDTQYF.

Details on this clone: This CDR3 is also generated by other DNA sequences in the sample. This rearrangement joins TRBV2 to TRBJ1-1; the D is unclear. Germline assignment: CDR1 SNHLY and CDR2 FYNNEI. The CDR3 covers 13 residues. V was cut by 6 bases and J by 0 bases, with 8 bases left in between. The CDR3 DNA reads TGTGCCAGCAGCGGAGACTTGAACACTGAAGCTTTCTTT. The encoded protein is CASSGDLNTEAFF.

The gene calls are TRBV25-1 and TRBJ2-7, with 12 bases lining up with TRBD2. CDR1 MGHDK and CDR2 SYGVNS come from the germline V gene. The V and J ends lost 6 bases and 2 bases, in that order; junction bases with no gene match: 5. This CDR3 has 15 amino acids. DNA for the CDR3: TGTGCCAGCAGCGCTAGCGGGAGGGCCACCTACGAGCAGTACTTC. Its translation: CASSASGRATYEQYF.

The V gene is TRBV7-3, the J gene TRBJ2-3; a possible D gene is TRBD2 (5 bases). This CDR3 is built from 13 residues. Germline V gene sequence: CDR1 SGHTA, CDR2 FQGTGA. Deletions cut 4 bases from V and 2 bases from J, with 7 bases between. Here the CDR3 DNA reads TGTGCCAGCAGCTCGGAGGACACAGATACGCAGTATTTT. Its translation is CASSSEDTDTQYF.

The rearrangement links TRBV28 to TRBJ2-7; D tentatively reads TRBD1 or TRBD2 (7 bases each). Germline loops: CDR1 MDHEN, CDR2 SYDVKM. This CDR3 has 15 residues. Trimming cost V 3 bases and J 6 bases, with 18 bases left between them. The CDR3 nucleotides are TGTGCCAGCAGTTTGGGAGGGACAGCGTACGTCGAGCAGTACTTC. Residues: CASSLGGTAYVEQYF.

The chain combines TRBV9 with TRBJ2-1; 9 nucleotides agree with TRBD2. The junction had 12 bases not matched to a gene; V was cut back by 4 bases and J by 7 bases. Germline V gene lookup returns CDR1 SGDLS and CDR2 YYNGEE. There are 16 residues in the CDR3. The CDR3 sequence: CASSPRGGRAGNEQFF. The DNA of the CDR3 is TGTGCCAGCAGCCCCCGCGGCGGGAGGGCCGGTAATGAGCAGTTCTTC.

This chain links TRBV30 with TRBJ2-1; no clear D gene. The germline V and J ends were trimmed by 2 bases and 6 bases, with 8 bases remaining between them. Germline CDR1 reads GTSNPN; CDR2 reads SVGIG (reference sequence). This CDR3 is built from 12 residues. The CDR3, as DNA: TGTGCCTGGAGTAGTCTGGCCAATGAGCAGTTCTTC. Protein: CAWSSLANEQFF.

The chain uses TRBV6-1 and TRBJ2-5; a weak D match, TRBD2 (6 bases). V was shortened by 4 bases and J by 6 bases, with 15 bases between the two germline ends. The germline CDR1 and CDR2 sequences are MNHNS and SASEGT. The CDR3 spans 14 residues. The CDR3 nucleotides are TGTGCCAGCAGTGTAGGCAGGGAGGTGAAGACCCAGTACTTC. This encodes CASSVGREVKTQYF.

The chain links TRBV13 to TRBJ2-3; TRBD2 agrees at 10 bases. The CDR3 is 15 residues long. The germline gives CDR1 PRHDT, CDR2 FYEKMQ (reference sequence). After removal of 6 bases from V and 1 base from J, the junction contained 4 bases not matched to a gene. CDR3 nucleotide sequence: TGTGCCAGCAGTACCGGGACTAGCGGCACAGATACGCAGTATTTT. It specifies CASSTGTSGTDTQYF.

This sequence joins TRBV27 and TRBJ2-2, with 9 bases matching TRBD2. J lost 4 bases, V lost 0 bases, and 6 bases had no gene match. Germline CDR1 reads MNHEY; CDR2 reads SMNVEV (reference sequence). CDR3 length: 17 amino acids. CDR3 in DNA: TGTGCCAGCAGTTTATCGCTCCTAGCGGGATTCACCGGGGAGCTGTTTTTT. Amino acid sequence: CASSLSLLAGFTGELFF.